A selection of T cell receptor beta chains follows, all from one sample in a study of blood T cells in healthy people across ages. TCRdb itself ran the 5' RACE reads through MiXCR, one entry per CDR3 protein. There are approximately 800,000 distinct CDR3 sequences in the sample; roughly 25% occur only once, and 2.5% to 3.5% lies in the top ten. The same data also went into a second study, on T cells of mothers and their children.

Material: blood. The receptors originated from a boy aged 10-17 years in good health. CDR3s include the opening cysteine and the closing phenylalanine or tryptophan. A D gene is named only where the DNA matches it firmly. Clone size, where shown, is once, few, many, or a class for clones that have expanded.

j_call | d_call | clone_size | v_call | cdr3_aa | cdr3_nt
TRBJ1-1 | TRBD1 | few | TRBV5-1 | CASSPGQYEAFF | TGCGCCAGCAGCCCGGGACAGTATGAAGCTTTCTTT
TRBJ2-1 | TRBD2 | NA | TRBV9 | CASSVAPSGGGEDEQFF | TGTGCCAGCAGCGTAGCCCCTAGCGGGGGGGGAGAAGATGAGCAGTTCTTC
TRBJ2-2 | TRBD1 | NA | TRBV2 | CASRISGTGGDTGELFF | TGTGCCAGCAGGATATCCGGGACAGGTGGGGACACCGGGGAGCTGTTTTTT
TRBJ1-1 | NA | NA | TRBV6-5 | CASTSLGFSDPEAFF | TGTGCCAGCACGTCTTTGGGGTTTTCGGACCCTGAAGCTTTCTTT
TRBJ2-1 | TRBD1 | few | TRBV7-2 | CASRRGDRGSFGQFF | TGTGCCAGCAGGAGGGGGGACAGGGGGTCTTTTGGGCAGTTCTTC
TRBJ1-2 | TRBD1 | NA | TRBV4-3 | CASSQGDRNYGYTF | TGCGCCAGCAGCCAGGGGGACAGGAACTATGGCTACACCTTC
TRBJ2-5 | TRBD1 | NA | TRBV13 | CASSPQGWGETQYF | TGTGCCAGCAGCCCACAGGGGTGGGGAGAGACCCAGTACTTC
TRBJ1-5 | NA | few | TRBV2 | CASIRNREDQPQHF | TGTGCCAGCATTCGGAACAGAGAAGATCAGCCCCAGCATTTT
TRBJ1-6 | TRBD1 | few | TRBV5-1 | CASSLGQGAYSPLHF | TGCGCCAGCAGCTTGGGACAGGGGGCTTATTCACCCCTCCACTTT
TRBJ2-1 | TRBD2 | NA | TRBV28 | CASSSTSGVYNEQFF | TGTGCCAGCAGCTCCACTAGCGGTGTGTACAATGAGCAGTTCTTC
TRBJ2-5 | NA | many | TRBV20-1 | CSARNQETQYF | TGCAGTGCCAGAAACCAAGAGACCCAGTACTTC
TRBJ1-2 | NA | NA | TRBV15 | CATSRGDTNYGYTF | TGTGCCACCAGCAGAGGGGACACAAACTATGGCTACACCTTC
TRBJ1-4 | NA | NA | TRBV4-2 | CASSPVVQDEKLFF | TGTGCCAGCAGCCCGGTAGTCCAAGATGAAAAACTGTTTTTT
TRBJ1-2 | TRBD1 | NA | TRBV3-1 | CASSPRQGYGYTF | TGTGCCAGCAGCCCCCGACAGGGCTATGGCTACACCTTC
TRBJ2-2 | NA | NA | TRBV21-1 | CASSKEQGPAFRTGELFF | TGTGCCAGCAGCAAAGAACAGGGGCCAGCCTTCCGCACCGGGGAGCTGTTTTTT
TRBJ2-7 | NA | few | TRBV7-9 | CASSKAYEQYF | TGTGCCAGCAGCAAGGCCTACGAGCAGTACTTC
TRBJ1-6 | NA | few | TRBV25-1 | CASSEYRLFNSPLHF | TGTGCCAGCAGTGAATATAGACTGTTTAATTCACCCCTCCACTTT
TRBJ2-1 | TRBD2 | NA | TRBV5-1 | CASSLVGGGAVEQFF | TGCGCCAGCAGCTTGGTCGGCGGGGGGGCGGTTGAGCAGTTCTTC
TRBJ1-2 | NA | few | TRBV6-5 | CASSYTREAGYTF | TGTGCCAGCAGTTACACCCGGGAGGCGGGCTACACCTTC
TRBJ2-7 | TRBD2 | NA | TRBV29-1 | CSVPTSGGSYEQYF | TGCAGCGTACCTACTAGCGGGGGTTCCTACGAGCAGTACTTC
TRBJ1-4 | NA | NA | TRBV27 | CASSPSGAHFEKLFF | TGTGCCAGCAGTCCCTCCGGGGCGCATTTTGAAAAACTGTTTTTT
TRBJ2-1 | TRBD1 | NA | TRBV28 | CASSFATGQGVDNEQFF | TGTGCCAGCAGTTTTGCAACCGGGCAGGGGGTAGACAATGAGCAGTTCTTC
TRBJ1-1 | NA | NA | TRBV27 | CASSFATNTEAFF | TGTGCCAGCAGTTTCGCGACGAACACTGAAGCTTTCTTT
TRBJ2-1 | TRBD1 | few | TRBV29-1 | CSVAGQGARSGNEQFF | TGCAGCGTCGCAGGACAGGGGGCAAGGTCTGGAAATGAGCAGTTCTTC
TRBJ2-2 | NA | few | TRBV6-1 | CASRKGRGNTGELFF | TGTGCCAGCAGAAAAGGACGGGGTAACACCGGGGAGCTGTTTTTT
TRBJ1-1 | NA | many | TRBV28 | CASSSGGGVTEAFF | TGTGCCAGCAGTTCTGGGGGCGGGGTCACTGAAGCTTTCTTT
TRBJ2-7 | TRBD1 | NA | TRBV12-3/TRBV12-4 | CASRTGTGTYEQYF | TGTGCCAGCAGGACCGGGACAGGGACCTACGAGCAGTACTTC
TRBJ2-7 | TRBD1 | few | TRBV10-3 | CATRTGLTYEQYF | TGTGCTACTCGGACAGGGCTGACCTACGAGCAGTACTTC
TRBJ1-3 | NA | NA | TRBV9 | CASSADGDTIYF | TGTGCCAGCAGCGCCGATGGGGACACCATATATTTT
TRBJ2-2 | NA | few | TRBV5-1 | CASSLGPVGPGELFF | TGCGCCAGCAGCTTGGGGCCGGTGGGCCCCGGGGAGCTGTTTTTT
TRBJ2-3 | TRBD1 | few | TRBV13 | CASSPRTGRRTDTQYF | TGTGCCAGCAGCCCAAGGACAGGGCGGAGGACAGATACGCAGTATTTT
TRBJ2-7 | NA | NA | TRBV7-8 | CASSPGPRGLYEQYF | TGTGCCAGCAGCCCCGGACCCCGGGGACTCTACGAGCAGTACTTC
TRBJ2-3 | NA | NA | TRBV10-3 | CAISGGQGQYF | TGTGCCATCAGTGGAGGCCAAGGGCAGTATTTT
TRBJ2-3 | TRBD2 | few | TRBV24-1 | CATSTTSGGDTQYF | TGTGCCACCAGTACGACTAGCGGGGGGGATACGCAGTATTTT
TRBJ2-1 | NA | NA | TRBV5-1 | CASSLGLDPGDEQFF | TGCGCCAGCAGCTTGGGCCTAGACCCCGGGGATGAGCAGTTCTTC
TRBJ2-7 | NA | few | TRBV18 | CASSPPAGAGSYEQYF | TGTGCCAGCTCACCTCCCGCGGGTGCGGGCTCCTACGAGCAGTACTTC
TRBJ1-5 | TRBD1 | few | TRBV7-3 | CASSLIGTGVNQPQHF | TGTGCCAGCAGCTTAATAGGGACAGGGGTCAATCAGCCCCAGCATTTT
TRBJ2-7 | NA | few | TRBV6-6 | CASSYVARGVEQYF | TGTGCCAGCAGTTACGTTGCCAGGGGAGTCGAGCAGTACTTC
TRBJ2-5 | TRBD2 | NA | TRBV20-1 | CSAGPPSGGAKTQYF | TGCAGTGCTGGTCCCCCCAGCGGGGGGGCAAAGACCCAGTACTTC
TRBJ1-1 | NA | NA | TRBV3-1 | CASSQDVLIEAFF | TGTGCCAGCAGCCAAGATGTACTGATTGAAGCTTTCTTT